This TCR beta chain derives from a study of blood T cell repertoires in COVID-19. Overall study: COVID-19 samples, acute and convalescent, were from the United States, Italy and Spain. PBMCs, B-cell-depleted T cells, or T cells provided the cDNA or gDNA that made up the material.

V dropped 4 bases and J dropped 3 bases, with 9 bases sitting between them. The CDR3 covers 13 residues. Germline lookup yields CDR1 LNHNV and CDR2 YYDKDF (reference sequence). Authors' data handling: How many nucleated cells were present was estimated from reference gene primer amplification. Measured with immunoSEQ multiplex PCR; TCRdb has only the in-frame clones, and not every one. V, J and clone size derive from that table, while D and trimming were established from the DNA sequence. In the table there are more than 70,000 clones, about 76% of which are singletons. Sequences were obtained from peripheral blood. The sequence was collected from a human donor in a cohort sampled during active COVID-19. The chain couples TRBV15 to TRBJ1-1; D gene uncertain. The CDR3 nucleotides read TGTGCCACCAGCACACCTAGGCACACTGAAGCTTTCTTT. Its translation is CATSTPRHTEAFF. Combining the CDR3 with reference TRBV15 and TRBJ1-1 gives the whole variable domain DAMVIQNPRYQVTQFGKPVTLSCSQTLNHNVMYWYQQKSSQAPKLLFHYYDKDFNNEADTPDNFQSRRPNTSFCFLDIRSPGLGDTAMYLCATSTPRHTEAFFGQGTRLTVV.